This TCR beta chain was captured by sequencing in a study of T cell changes during pregnancy in multiple sclerosis. Germline CDR1 MDHEN, CDR2 SYDVKM. Germline trimming cut 4 bases from V and 10 bases from J; bases unmatched to any gene: 11. There are 17 residues in the CDR3. Sequenced by immunoSEQ multiplex PCR; TCRdb stores in-frame clones only, minus some. Of some 77,000 clones in the sample, around nine tenths are singletons; the top ten hold 0.21%. The TCR originated in a female donor with multiple sclerosis, enrolled in a pregnancy study. Sequencing was performed on CD4+ T cells from peripheral blood mononuclear cells, taken before pregnancy. The chain couples TRBV28 to TRBJ2-1; 15 positions match TRBD2. In nucleotides, the CDR3 is TGTGCCAGCAGTTCCCCCGGACTAGCGGGAGGGCCGAGGGAGCAGTTCTTC. As protein: CASSSPGLAGGPREQFF.